This is a list of T cell receptor beta chains from one sample in a study of T cell responses to AZD1222 COVID-19 vaccine. Sequencing used immunoSEQ multiplex PCR; TCRdb keeps in-frame clones, though not all of them. The repertoire holds about 110,000 clones, with around 81% as singletons. The specimen comprised peripheral blood, sampled on day 0 of AZD1222 vaccination. These receptor sequences come from an adult in good health. Each CDR3 is given with its conserved first and last residue. Each record gives: V gene, J gene, CDR3 protein.

V: TRBV27
J: TRBJ2-3
CDR3: CASSVLAFTSTDTQYF

V: TRBV13
J: TRBJ2-5
CDR3: CASRYRQGPPYF

V: TRBV7-2
J: TRBJ2-6
CDR3: CASRVGGSGANVLTF

V: TRBV7-8
J: TRBJ2-1
CDR3: CASSVGTYNEQFF

V: TRBV15
J: TRBJ2-7
CDR3: CATSRLSWLDEQYF

V: TRBV30
J: TRBJ1-5
CDR3: CAWSVFGNQPQHF

V: TRBV6-5
J: TRBJ2-3
CDR3: CASKAGAITDTQYF

V: TRBV5-1
J: TRBJ2-1
CDR3: CASSLLSGSIHEQFF

V: TRBV3-1/TRBV3-2
J: TRBJ1-5
CDR3: CASSRQGGNQPQHF

V: TRBV5-5
J: TRBJ1-6
CDR3: CASSLEQGASPLHF

V: TRBV9
J: TRBJ2-5
CDR3: CASSERQGAGQETQYF

V: TRBV5-6
J: TRBJ2-7
CDR3: CASSSPLAGDEQYF

V: TRBV18
J: TRBJ2-7
CDR3: CASSPDRGPYEQYF

V: TRBV24-1
J: TRBJ2-7
CDR3: CATSDRSSSMSEQYF

V: TRBV4-3
J: TRBJ1-6
CDR3: CASSQASGSEYYNSPLHF

V: TRBV24-1
J: TRBJ2-4
CDR3: CATSDPSSGGANIQYF

V: TRBV6-2/TRBV6-3
J: TRBJ1-5
CDR3: CASSNSGIGANQPQHF

V: TRBV3-1/TRBV3-2
J: TRBJ2-7
CDR3: CASSQKTSPPSYEQYF

V: TRBV6-5
J: TRBJ2-7
CDR3: CASSIQVDEQYF

V: TRBV9
J: TRBJ1-2
CDR3: CASSVPGQSNYGYTF

V: TRBV12-3/TRBV12-4
J: TRBJ1-3
CDR3: CASKVYVDTIYF

V: TRBV9
J: TRBJ2-7
CDR3: CASSPPGGLGYEQYF

V: TRBV3-1/TRBV3-2
J: TRBJ2-2
CDR3: CASSPGHTTGELFF

V: TRBV11-1
J: TRBJ2-7
CDR3: CASSLGPLREGYF

V: TRBV3-1/TRBV3-2
J: TRBJ1-4
CDR3: CASSHGDRAGEKLFF

V: TRBV3-1/TRBV3-2
J: TRBJ1-2
CDR3: CASSQEGTKDTF

V: TRBV24-1
J: TRBJ2-2
CDR3: CATSGSGGFTGELFF

V: TRBV19
J: TRBJ1-5
CDR3: CASIRDQNSNQPQHF

V: TRBV28
J: TRBJ1-2
CDR3: CASSFPIGQGGGYTF

V: TRBV5-4
J: TRBJ1-2
CDR3: CASSGTGFAYGYTF

V: TRBV28
J: TRBJ2-1
CDR3: CASRSSYNEQFF

V: TRBV11-3
J: TRBJ1-5
CDR3: CASSLKPGQGIWQPQHF

V: TRBV6-2/TRBV6-3
J: TRBJ2-2
CDR3: CASSYDILTGELFF

V: TRBV28
J: TRBJ1-4
CDR3: CASREARGGREKLFF

V: TRBV9
J: TRBJ1-2
CDR3: CASSSAGADLNYGYTF

V: TRBV6-5
J: TRBJ2-3
CDR3: CASSLSGRAADTQYF

V: TRBV7-2
J: TRBJ2-1
CDR3: CASRRGDRNNEQFF

V: TRBV18
J: TRBJ2-5
CDR3: CASSTYQETQYF

V: TRBV27
J: TRBJ1-1
CDR3: CASRYDGTGGTEAFF

V: TRBV25-1
J: TRBJ1-1
CDR3: CASHKGVKAFF

V: TRBV7-9
J: TRBJ1-3
CDR3: CASSTAPGGVWGNTIYF

V: TRBV19
J: TRBJ1-1
CDR3: CASSIYGGVLNTEAFF

V: TRBV3-1/TRBV3-2
J: TRBJ2-1
CDR3: CASSQGTSGSISRFF

V: TRBV7-2
J: TRBJ2-5
CDR3: CASSQIRQRTPQETQYF

V: TRBV19
J: TRBJ1-1
CDR3: CASSVGMNTEAFF

V: TRBV9
J: TRBJ2-7
CDR3: CASSVLESSEQYF

V: TRBV28
J: TRBJ1-4
CDR3: CASRQAQSHEKLFF

V: TRBV7-9
J: TRBJ1-2
CDR3: CASSLIGGYGYTF

V: TRBV18
J: TRBJ2-5
CDR3: CASSPGLAETQYF

V: TRBV9
J: TRBJ2-3
CDR3: CASSVRESGTDTQYF

V: TRBV28
J: TRBJ1-1
CDR3: CASRLQGNTEAFF

V: TRBV6-1
J: TRBJ1-2
CDR3: CASSRQDPGGHGYTF

V: TRBV12-3/TRBV12-4
J: TRBJ1-2
CDR3: CASSFRGRYGYTF